This is a list of T cell receptor beta chains from one sample in a study of regulatory T cells in long-lasting Graves disease. Each CDR3 protein is one row after TCRdb ran MiXCR on the multiplex PCR reads. Found here are about 290,000 distinct CDR3 sequences, 22% of them singletons; the top ten hold just over 55%. The sequences come from peripheral blood mononuclear cells (PBMCs), collected when the disease was refractory, from a patient treated with antithyroid drugs. Receptors were obtained from a female donor with Graves disease. The CDR3 runs from the conserved cysteine through the conserved F or W. The D gene is left open where the match is weak. A row's size may be missing; if present it is once, few, many or a size class.

CDR3 length: 14
D gene: TRBD1
V gene: TRBV2
J gene: TRBJ2-5
clone size: many
CDR3 DNA: TGTGCCAGCAGTAAAGACAGGGCCAGGGAGACCCAGTACTTC
CDR3 protein: CASSKDRARETQYF

CDR3 length: 15
D gene: -
V gene: TRBV9
J gene: TRBJ2-7
clone size: -
CDR3 DNA: TGTGCCAGCAGCCGACAACAGTCCTGGGTGGGCGAGCAGTACTTC
CDR3 protein: CASSRQQSWVGEQYF

CDR3 length: 12
D gene: -
V gene: TRBV5-6
J gene: TRBJ2-7
clone size: -
CDR3 DNA: TGTGCCAGCAGTTACAATAGCTACGAGCAGTACTTC
CDR3 protein: CASSYNSYEQYF

CDR3 length: 14
D gene: -
V gene: TRBV5-1
J gene: TRBJ1-1
clone size: -
CDR3 DNA: TGCGCCAGCAGCTTCGACACCCCGACGTCTGAAGCTTTCTTT
CDR3 protein: CASSFDTPTSEAFF

CDR3 length: 12
D gene: -
V gene: TRBV2
J gene: TRBJ1-4
clone size: many
CDR3 DNA: TGTGCCAGCAGTGAAATGTGGGAAAAACTGTTTTTT
CDR3 protein: CASSEMWEKLFF

CDR3 length: 12
D gene: -
V gene: TRBV28
J gene: TRBJ2-1
clone size: few
CDR3 DNA: TGTGCCAGCAACTCCGGGCCAATGGGGCAGTTCTTC
CDR3 protein: CASNSGPMGQFF

CDR3 length: 15
D gene: -
V gene: TRBV18
J gene: TRBJ2-7
clone size: many
CDR3 DNA: TGTGCCAGCTCACCTGGCCCGGGACAAGCCTACGAGCAGTACTTC
CDR3 protein: CASSPGPGQAYEQYF

CDR3 length: 13
D gene: TRBD1
V gene: TRBV20-1
J gene: TRBJ1-2
clone size: -
CDR3 DNA: TGCAGTGCCACTAATACAGGGGTCCATGGCTACACCTTC
CDR3 protein: CSATNTGVHGYTF

CDR3 length: 15
D gene: -
V gene: TRBV6-9
J gene: TRBJ1-5
clone size: few
CDR3 DNA: TGTGCCAGCAGTTACCAGTTGTGGGGCAATCAGCCCCAGCATTTT
CDR3 protein: CASSYQLWGNQPQHF

CDR3 length: 15
D gene: -
V gene: TRBV15
J gene: TRBJ1-2
clone size: many
CDR3 DNA: TGTGCCACCAGCAGAGATCGAGGCCCGAACTATGGCTACACCTTC
CDR3 protein: CATSRDRGPNYGYTF

CDR3 length: 15
D gene: -
V gene: TRBV28
J gene: TRBJ1-5
clone size: few
CDR3 DNA: TGTGCCAGCAGTTTCGGTGATTATAGCAATCAGCCCCAGCATTTT
CDR3 protein: CASSFGDYSNQPQHF

CDR3 length: 13
D gene: -
V gene: TRBV27
J gene: TRBJ1-1
clone size: -
CDR3 DNA: TGTGCCAGCAAAGGGAGTATGAACACTGAAGCTTTCTTT
CDR3 protein: CASKGSMNTEAFF

CDR3 length: 15
D gene: -
V gene: TRBV28
J gene: TRBJ1-5
clone size: -
CDR3 DNA: TGTGCCAGCACCATAAGATCGGACAGCAATCAGCCCCAGCATTTT
CDR3 protein: CASTIRSDSNQPQHF

CDR3 length: 16
D gene: -
V gene: TRBV11-2
J gene: TRBJ2-5
clone size: few
CDR3 DNA: TGTGCCAGCAGCTTGGGCCGCGCCCCTGGTCAAGAGACCCAGTACTTC
CDR3 protein: CASSLGRAPGQETQYF

CDR3 length: 15
D gene: -
V gene: TRBV5-1
J gene: TRBJ2-3
clone size: few
CDR3 DNA: TGCGCCAGCAGTCTGGACGCGTGGGGCACAGATACGCAGTATTTT
CDR3 protein: CASSLDAWGTDTQYF

CDR3 length: 15
D gene: -
V gene: TRBV10-3
J gene: TRBJ2-3
clone size: few
CDR3 DNA: TGTGCCATCAGTGATATGACGGGACGCACAGATACGCAGTATTTT
CDR3 protein: CAISDMTGRTDTQYF

CDR3 length: 16
D gene: TRBD1
V gene: TRBV19
J gene: TRBJ1-1
clone size: -
CDR3 DNA: TGTGCCAGTACCCCGGGACAGGGATACATGAACACTGAAGCTTTCTTT
CDR3 protein: CASTPGQGYMNTEAFF

CDR3 length: 16
D gene: TRBD1
V gene: TRBV6-1
J gene: TRBJ2-5
clone size: many
CDR3 DNA: TGTGCCAGCAGTGACCGAAGGGACAGGGGGGTAGAGACCCAGTACTTC
CDR3 protein: CASSDRRDRGVETQYF

CDR3 length: 14
D gene: TRBD1
V gene: TRBV28
J gene: TRBJ2-7
clone size: many
CDR3 DNA: TGTGCCAGCAGTAACCGGGACAGATCCTACGAGCAGTACTTC
CDR3 protein: CASSNRDRSYEQYF

CDR3 length: 16
D gene: -
V gene: TRBV28
J gene: TRBJ1-5
clone size: many
CDR3 DNA: TGTGCCAGCAGCTCATCCGACAACCCTCACAATCAGCCCCAGCATTTT
CDR3 protein: CASSSSDNPHNQPQHF

CDR3 length: 15
D gene: TRBD2
V gene: TRBV7-6
J gene: TRBJ2-5
clone size: few
CDR3 DNA: TGTGCCAGCAGCCCTAGCGGGAGGGCCAGGGAGACCCAGTACTTC
CDR3 protein: CASSPSGRARETQYF

CDR3 length: 16
D gene: -
V gene: TRBV19
J gene: TRBJ1-5
clone size: once
CDR3 DNA: TGTGCCAGTAGACAACCGAGATCTTATAGCAATCAGCCCCAGCATTTT
CDR3 protein: CASRQPRSYSNQPQHF

CDR3 length: 12
D gene: -
V gene: TRBV30
J gene: TRBJ2-1
clone size: -
CDR3 DNA: TGTGCCTGGAGTCCGATGGTGGGAGAGCAGTTCTTC
CDR3 protein: CAWSPMVGEQFF

CDR3 length: 15
D gene: -
V gene: TRBV9
J gene: TRBJ2-7
clone size: once
CDR3 DNA: TGTGCCAGCAGCGTAGCTCCGGGGATACTCTACGAGCAGTACTTC
CDR3 protein: CASSVAPGILYEQYF

CDR3 length: 15
D gene: -
V gene: TRBV27
J gene: TRBJ2-4
clone size: -
CDR3 DNA: TGTGCCAGCAGGCCCGTGGCAGCAGCCAAAAACATTCAGTACTTC
CDR3 protein: CASRPVAAAKNIQYF